The 28 T cell receptor beta chains presented below share a single source sample, sequenced in a study of blood T cell repertoires in COVID-19. Method: immunoSEQ multiplex PCR; TCRdb's copy keeps in-frame clones and lacks some. The sample holds about 54,000 clones, about four fifths seen once. Input material: peripheral blood. Every receptor here comes from a human donor in a cohort sampled during active or convalescent COVID-19.

CDR3 loop: CASIPAGLTNEKLFF. The CDR3 nucleotides are TGTGCCAGCATTCCCGCCGGTCTCACTAATGAAAAACTGTTTTTT. The chain has TRBV28 and TRBJ1-4, with no clear D. The CDR3 runs to 15 residues. In germline, CDR1 is MDHEN, CDR2 SYDVKM. V was clipped by 7 bases and J by 2 bases, with 14 bases between them.

In this sample, this clone turned up a few times. CDR3 amino acids: CATSPGLAGGLSDTQYF. The CDR3 coding sequence is TGTGCCACCAGCCCCGGACTAGCGGGGGGGTTGTCAGATACGCAGTATTTT. The chain combines TRBV15 with TRBJ2-3; 15 bases fit TRBD2. Germline V gene lookup returns CDR1 LNHNV and CDR2 YYDKDF (reference sequence). This CDR3 has 17 amino acids. With V trimmed by 5 bases and J by 4 bases, 7 bases remained unmatched.

This clone was counted a single time. CDR3 residues: CASSATRNEQYF. The DNA for the CDR3 is TGTGCCAGCAGTGCTACTAGAAACGAGCAGTACTTC. V usage is TRBV6-2 or TRBV6-3 and J usage is TRBJ2-7; perhaps TRBD2 as D (5 bases). Between the trimmed V and J ends, which lost 5 bases and 5 bases, there was a span of 10 bases. Germline V CDR1 and CDR2: MNHEY, SVGEGT. This CDR3 spans 12 amino acids.

This clone has a handful of counts. The V gene is TRBV4-1, the J gene TRBJ2-1; TRBD2 agrees at 10 bases. The CDR3 is 19 residues long. V dropped 0 bases and J dropped 4; count of bases not matched to a gene: 12. CDR1 is MGHRA, CDR2 YSYEKL, per germline. The chain's CDR3 is CASSQDIKRGGPVYNEQFF. CDR3 in DNA: TGCGCCAGCAGCCAAGATATAAAGCGGGGGGGCCCCGTTTACAATGAGCAGTTCTTC.

This clone was seen a single time. The chain joins TRBV12-5 to TRBJ1-1, with TRBD1 matching over 7 bases. CDR3 length: 14 amino acids. Germline assignment: CDR1 LGHNT and CDR2 FRNRAP. The V gene end was trimmed by 0 bases and the J gene end by 5 bases; junction bases not matched to a gene: 3. The CDR3 DNA is TGTGCTAGTGGTTTGGTACAGGGGAGTACTGAAGCTTTCTTT. Its protein is CASGLVQGSTEAFF.

The CDR3 loop is CAISESSGTLSGNTIYF. For the CDR3, the DNA is TGTGCCATCAGTGAGTCCTCCGGGACACTCTCTGGAAACACCATATATTTT. V usage is TRBV10-3 and J usage is TRBJ1-3; D perhaps matches TRBD1 (6 bases). The CDR3 runs 17 residues. V shed 0 bases and J shed 0 bases, with 12 bases lying between them. The germline V gene has CDR1 ENHRY and CDR2 SYGVKD.

V usage is TRBV12-3 or TRBV12-4 and J usage is TRBJ1-1; a weak D match, TRBD1 (6 bases). The CDR3 extends over 13 amino acids. V dropped 1 base and J dropped 5 bases, with 8 bases sitting between them. CDR3 residues: CASSLGGRTEAFF. The CDR3 DNA is TGTGCCAGCAGTTTAGGGGGGCGGACTGAAGCTTTCTTT.

V is TRBV4-3 and J is TRBJ1-2, with TRBD1 matching 8 bases. After removal of 1 base from V and 4 bases from J, the junction contained 5 bases not matched to a gene. The CDR3 totals 15 residues. Germline V gene sequence: CDR1 LGHNA, CDR2 YSLEER. The CDR3 bases are TGCGCCAGCAGCCAAGCCGCAGGGGGCGGCTATGGCTACACCTTC. The encoded protein is CASSQAAGGGYGYTF.

The chain links TRBV7-9 to TRBJ2-5; tentatively, D is TRBD1 (5 bases). Trimming pared 6 bases from V and 1 base from J, leaving 6 bases between. Germline assignment: CDR1 SEHNR and CDR2 FQNEAQ (reference sequence). The CDR3 is 12 residues long. The CDR3, as DNA: TGTGCCAGCAGTAGGGGCCAAGAGACCCAGTACTTC. Its translation: CASSRGQETQYF.

This clone was seen a handful of times. The chain has TRBV7-9 and TRBJ2-3; 8 bases map to TRBD1. CDR1 and CDR2 (germline): SEHNR, FQNEAQ (reference sequence). This CDR3 is built from 13 residues. V shed 10 bases and J 5 bases; nucleotides not matched to a gene: 8. CDR3 DNA sequence: TGTGCCATCTCGACAGGGGCGGTAGATACGCAGTATTTT. This translates into CAISTGAVDTQYF. Based on the CDR3 plus reference TRBV7-9 and TRBJ2-3, the full variable domain is DTGVSQNPRHKITKRGQNVTFRCDPISEHNRLYWYRQTLGQGPEFLTYFQNEAQLEKSRLLSDRFSAERPKGSFSTLEIQRTEQGDSAMYLCAISTGAVDTQYFGPGTRLTVL.

The chain employs TRBV7-2 and TRBJ2-3, with 8 bases matching TRBD2. J gave up 2 bases and V 3 bases, and 7 bases lay outside the gene matches. Germline-derived CDR1 and CDR2 are SGHTA and FQGNSA. The CDR3 has 16 amino acids. The CDR3 nucleotides read TGTGCCAGCAGCTTTGCGGCGGGGGGCTCCACAGATACGCAGTATTTT. Amino acids: CASSFAAGGSTDTQYF. Full variable domain (outside the CDR3, taken from reference TRBV7-2 and TRBJ2-3): GAGVSQSPSNKVTEKGKDVELRCDPISGHTALYWYRQSLGQGLEFLIYFQGNSAPDKSGLPSDRFSAERTGGSVSTLTIQRTQQEDSAVYLCASSFAAGGSTDTQYFGPGTRLTVL.

The V gene is TRBV27, the J gene TRBJ1-5, with D uncertain. Deletions cut 5 bases from V and 0 bases from J, with 8 bases between. The CDR3 loop spans 14 amino acids. Germline V gene data show CDR1 as MNHEY and CDR2 as SMNVEV (reference sequence). CDR3 nucleotides: TGTGCCAGCAGTCCTATTGGTAGCAATCAGCCCCAGCATTTT. Translating gives CASSPIGSNQPQHF.

This chain joins TRBV11-1 and TRBJ2-7, with TRBD1 as a possible D gene (6 bases). V dropped 4 bases and J dropped 6 bases, with 10 bases sitting between them. This CDR3 spans 12 amino acids. CDR1 and CDR2 from the germline V gene are SGHAT and FQDESV (reference sequence). CDR3 loop: CASSSTGLEQYF. The CDR3 DNA reads TGTGCCAGCAGCTCTACAGGGCTCGAGCAGTACTTC.

V and J are TRBV7-2 and TRBJ2-3, with D maybe TRBD2 (7 bases). Between the trimmed V and J ends, which lost 3 bases and 0 bases, there was a span of 13 bases. This CDR3 is 16 amino acids long. Germline-derived CDR1 and CDR2 are SGHTA and FQGNSA. The CDR3 protein is CASSLGGGPSTDTQYF. As DNA, the CDR3 is TGTGCCAGCAGCTTGGGCGGGGGCCCTAGCACAGATACGCAGTATTTT.

The J gene is TRBJ2-2, the V gene TRBV10-3, with D possibly matching TRBD2 (5 bases). This CDR3 has 16 amino acids. The V gene's germline CDR1 is ENHRY and CDR2 SYGVKD. Trimming took off 3 bases at V and 0 bases at J, with 11 bases between the two ends. The CDR3, as DNA: TGTGCCATCAGTGACCCCGGGAAGGCGAACACCGGGGAGCTGTTTTTT. Protein sequence: CAISDPGKANTGELFF.

J is TRBJ2-5 and V is TRBV7-9; D is perhaps TRBD1 (6 bases). Germline loops: CDR1 SEHNR, CDR2 FQNEAQ (reference sequence). The CDR3 covers 16 residues. The germline V and J ends were trimmed by 5 bases and 2 bases, with 18 bases remaining between them. DNA of the CDR3: TGTGCCAGCAGCCCTCCCGTACAGGGCCCACAAGAGACCCAGTACTTC. It is translated as CASSPPVQGPQETQYF.

The chain is built from TRBV25-1 and TRBJ1-2, with 8 bases matching TRBD1. The J segment lost 4 bases and the V segment lost 3 bases, leaving 13 bases of the junction unmatched. The V gene's germline CDR1 is MGHDK and CDR2 SYGVNS. The CDR3 sequence is 17 residues long. CDR3: CASSEWGSGGPVYGYTF. The CDR3 region has the DNA TGTGCCAGCAGTGAGTGGGGGTCAGGGGGCCCTGTCTATGGCTACACCTTC.

This chain joins TRBV5-6 and TRBJ2-7; 11 nucleotides align to TRBD1. Germline CDR1 and CDR2: SGHDT and YYEEEE. CDR3 length: 14 residues. V shed 5 bases, J shed 7 bases, and the junction held 8 bases outside the gene matches. Written as DNA, the CDR3 is TGTGCCAGCAGTCTCGGACAGGGGGCGAAAGAGCAGTACTTC. Encoded protein: CASSLGQGAKEQYF.

This chain joins TRBV10-3 and TRBJ1-1; 10 nucleotides match TRBD1. The trim removed 7 bases at V and 0 bases at J, leaving 2 bases unmatched. This CDR3 comprises 14 residues. Germline CDR1 reads ENHRY; CDR2 reads SYGVKD. This CDR3 is CAITGQGVNTEAFF. For the CDR3, the DNA is TGTGCCATCACCGGACAGGGGGTGAACACTGAAGCTTTCTTT.

The chain recombines TRBV7-2 with TRBJ1-1; D gene unclear. The CDR3 extends over 12 amino acids. Germline V gene sequence: CDR1 SGHTA, CDR2 FQGNSA. V lost 5 bases to trimming and J lost 6 bases, with 10 bases between them. The CDR3 loop is CASSPLLAEAFF. The CDR3, as DNA: TGTGCCAGCAGCCCACTCCTCGCTGAAGCTTTCTTT.

This clone came up once. The chain recombines TRBV6-1 with TRBJ1-2; D is ambiguous. The CDR3 sequence is 18 residues long. V was shortened by 0 bases and J by 2 bases, with 19 bases between the two germline ends. From germline, CDR1 is MNHNS and CDR2 SASEGT. CDR3 in amino acids: CASSEAQTRLTPNYGYTF. The CDR3 DNA is TGTGCCAGCAGTGAAGCTCAGACTAGACTTACCCCCAACTATGGCTACACCTTC.

The J gene is TRBJ1-2, the V gene TRBV7-9; 10 bases are shared with TRBD1. CDR1 is SEHNR and CDR2 is FQNEAQ in the germline V gene (reference sequence). Trimming took 6 bases from V and 4 from J; bases not matched to a gene: 5. The CDR3 is 14 amino acids. CDR3 bases: TGTGCCAGCAGGACAGGGGGCAGTACCTATGGCTACACCTTC. This gives the protein CASRTGGSTYGYTF.

This clone was counted a single time. This rearrangement joins TRBV27 to TRBJ2-3; possibly TRBD1 for D (6 bases). CDR1 is MNHEY and CDR2 is SMNVEV in the germline V gene (reference sequence). This CDR3 region has 15 residues. Between the trimmed V and J ends, which lost 5 bases and 0 bases, there was a span of 12 bases. The CDR3 loop is CASSPYRVSTDTQYF. In DNA, the CDR3 is TGTGCCAGCAGTCCGTACAGGGTGAGCACAGATACGCAGTATTTT.

The chain joins TRBV4-1 to TRBJ1-2, with TRBD1 matching over 10 bases. The trim removed 4 bases at V and 2 bases at J, leaving 4 bases unmatched. In germline, CDR1 is MGHRA, CDR2 YSYEKL. The CDR3 runs to 15 residues. The CDR3 loop reads CASSPGQGPNYGYTF. The CDR3 DNA reads as TGCGCCAGCAGCCCGGGACAGGGGCCAAACTATGGCTACACCTTC.

This chain connects TRBV13 to TRBJ1-6; D is perhaps TRBD1 (6 bases). This CDR3 contains 15 residues. The germline CDR1 and CDR2 sequences are PRHDT and FYEKMQ (reference sequence). Trimming shortened V by 0 bases and J by 8 bases, and 11 bases separated the two germline ends. The CDR3 DNA reads TGTGCCAGCAGCTTAGGGAGGGGGGGTTATTCACCCCTCCACTTT. This gives the protein CASSLGRGGYSPLHF.

The rearrangement uses TRBV23-1 and TRBJ1-4; TRBD1 agrees at 8 bases. TRBV23-1 is an ORF for which the function is uncertain. Trimming at V came to 2 bases and at J to 5 bases, leaving 7 bases not matched to a gene. The CDR3 contains 16 residues. DNA for the CDR3: TGCGCCAGCAGTCAACCGAGACAGGGGCGAAATGAAAAACTGTTTTTT. This translates into CASSQPRQGRNEKLFF.

The chain has TRBV7-2 and TRBJ2-6; D gene ambiguous. Germline CDR1 and CDR2: SGHTA and FQGNSA. V gave up 0 bases and J gave up 3 bases, with 12 bases separating them. This CDR3 spans 17 amino acids. The CDR3 DNA reads as TGTGCCAGCAGCTTAGCTCCCACAAGCGATGGGGCCAACGTCCTGACTTTC. This sequence encodes CASSLAPTSDGANVLTF.

The chain employs TRBV18 and TRBJ1-1; D is uncertain. Trimming removed 3 bases at V and 4 bases at J, with 18 bases between. The CDR3 contains 16 residues. Germline V CDR1 and CDR2: KGHSH, LQKENI. In nucleotides, the CDR3 is TGTGCCAGCTCACCGACTTCGATCCCGGCGAGCACTGAAGCTTTCTTT. Its translation: CASSPTSIPASTEAFF. Full variable domain (rest looked up from reference TRBV18 and TRBJ1-1): NAGVMQNPRHLVRRRGQEARLRCSPMKGHSHVYWYRQLPEEGLKFMVYLQKENIIDESGMPKERFSAEFPKEGPSILRIQQVVRGDSAAYFCASSPTSIPASTEAFFGQGTRLTVV.